The clone carrying this TCR beta chain was observed once. As yet, its antigen is unknown. This sample stems from a study of OX40 agonist ivuxolimab in advanced cancers. General observations from the study: In the 0.1 to 3.0 mg/kg range, CD4+ and CD8+ blood T cells had expanded clonally by week 6.

Sequenced by immunoSEQ multiplex PCR; TCRdb stores in-frame clones only, minus some. The sample carries some 17,000 clones, roughly 87% recorded once. This receptor was obtained from an adult with an advanced solid tumor such as melanoma, head and neck, liver or kidney cancer. The sequenced sample was CD4+ or CD8+ T cells sorted from blood, obtained in a trial of the OX40 agonist ivuxolimab.

CDR3 sequence (DNA): TGTGCCAGCAGCTTAGTCGGGGGATATAGCAATCAGCCCCAGCATTTT. Its protein is CASSLVGGYSNQPQHF. This chain links TRBV7-8 with TRBJ1-5, with D perhaps matching TRBD1 (5 bases). CDR3 length equals 16 residues. Germline loops: CDR1 SGHVS, CDR2 FQNEAQ. The V gene lost 1 base and the J gene lost 0 bases, with 10 bases spanning the gap.